This T cell receptor (beta chain) was profiled in a study of CD8+CD57+ T cells in acquired aplastic anemia. Flow cytometry had shown expanded CD8+CD57+ cells in the patients chosen for sequencing. A severe acquired aplastic anemia diagnosis applied to all patients. By the time of blood sampling, patients had still received no therapy. V was trimmed by 5 bases and J by 6 bases, leaving 18 bases between them. The CDR3 sequence is 15 residues long. Germline-derived CDR1 and CDR2 are LNHDA and SQIVND (reference sequence). Using genomic DNA as the template, TCR beta VDJ and CDR3 profiling was carried out. A single record per CDR3 protein comes from TCRdb applying MiXCR to the reads. The top ten hold around 40% of the sample, which has about 260,000 distinct CDR3 sequences, 82% seen once.

The source is a human donor with aplastic anemia. Source material: sorted CD4+, CD8+, or CD8+CD57+ T cells (not recorded which) from PBMCs. The chain is built from TRBV19 and TRBJ2-3; D is perhaps TRBD2 (6 bases). The CDR3 DNA sequence: TGTGCCAGTAGTGTAGCGGCGGGATCCTACGATACGCAGTATTTT. Translated: CASSVAAGSYDTQYF. Full variable domain (rest looked up from reference TRBV19 and TRBJ2-3): DGGITQSPKYLFRKEGQNVTLSCEQNLNHDAMYWYRQDPGQGLRLIYYSQIVNDFQKGDIAEGYSVSREKKESFPLTVTSAQKNPTAFYLCASSVAAGSYDTQYFGPGTRLTVL.